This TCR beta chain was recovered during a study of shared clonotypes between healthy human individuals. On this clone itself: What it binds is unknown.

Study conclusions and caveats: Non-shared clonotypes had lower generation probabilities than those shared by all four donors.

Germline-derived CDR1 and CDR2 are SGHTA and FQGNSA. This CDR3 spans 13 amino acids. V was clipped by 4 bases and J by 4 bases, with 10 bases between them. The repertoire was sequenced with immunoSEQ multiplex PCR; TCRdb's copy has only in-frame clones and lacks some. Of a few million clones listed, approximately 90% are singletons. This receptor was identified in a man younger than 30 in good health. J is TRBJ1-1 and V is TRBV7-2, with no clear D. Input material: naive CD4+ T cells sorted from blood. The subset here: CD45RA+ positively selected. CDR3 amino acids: CASSSVLGTEAFF. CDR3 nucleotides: TGTGCCAGCAGCTCCGTCTTGGGCACTGAAGCTTTCTTT.